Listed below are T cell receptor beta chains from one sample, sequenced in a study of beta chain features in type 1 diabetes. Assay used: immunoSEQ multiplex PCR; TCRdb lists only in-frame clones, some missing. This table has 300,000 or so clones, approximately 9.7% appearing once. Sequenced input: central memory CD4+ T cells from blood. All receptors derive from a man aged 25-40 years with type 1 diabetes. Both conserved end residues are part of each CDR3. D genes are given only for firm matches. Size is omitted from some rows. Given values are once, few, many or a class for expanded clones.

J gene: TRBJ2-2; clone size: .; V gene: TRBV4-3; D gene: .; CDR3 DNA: TGCGCCAGCAGCCAAGATCTGGGGGCCGGGGAGCTGTTTTTT; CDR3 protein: CASSQDLGAGELFF
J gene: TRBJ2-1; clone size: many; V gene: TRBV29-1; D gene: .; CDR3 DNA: TGCAGCGTTACTGGGGTTGACAATGAGCAGTTCTTC; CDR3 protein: CSVTGVDNEQFF
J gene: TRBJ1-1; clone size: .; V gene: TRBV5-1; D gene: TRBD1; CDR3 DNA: TGCGCCAGCAGCTTGGCGGAGGGGGCGACGACTTTCTTT; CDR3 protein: CASSLAEGATTFF
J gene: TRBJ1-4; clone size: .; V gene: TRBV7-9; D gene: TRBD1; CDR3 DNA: TGTGCCATAGACAGGGATAGTGAAAAACTGTTTTTT; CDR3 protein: CAIDRDSEKLFF
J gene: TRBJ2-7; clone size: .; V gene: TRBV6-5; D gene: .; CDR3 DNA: TGTGCCAGCAGTAACTCGGGCGGCGAGCAGTACTTC; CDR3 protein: CASSNSGGEQYF
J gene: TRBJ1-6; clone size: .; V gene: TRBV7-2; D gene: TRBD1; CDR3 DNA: TGTGCCAGCAGCCCAGGGGGGACCACCCTCCACTTT; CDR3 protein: CASSPGGTTLHF
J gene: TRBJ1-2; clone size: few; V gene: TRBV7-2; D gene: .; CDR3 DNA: TGTGCCAGCAGCTTATATGGGGCTGGCTACACCTTC; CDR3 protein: CASSLYGAGYTF
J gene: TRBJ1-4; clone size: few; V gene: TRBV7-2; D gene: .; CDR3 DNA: TGTGCCAGCAGCTTAGCCGGGCCTTTTGAAAAACTGTTTTTT; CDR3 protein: CASSLAGPFEKLFF
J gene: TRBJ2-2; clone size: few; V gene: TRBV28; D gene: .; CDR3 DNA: TGTGCCAGCAGTCCAATTGTCACCGGGGAGCTGTTTTTT; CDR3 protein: CASSPIVTGELFF
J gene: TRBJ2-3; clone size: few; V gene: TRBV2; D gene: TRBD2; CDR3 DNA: TGTGCCAGCAGGCGAGCGGGGGGCACAGATACGCAGTATTTT; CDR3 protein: CASRRAGGTDTQYF
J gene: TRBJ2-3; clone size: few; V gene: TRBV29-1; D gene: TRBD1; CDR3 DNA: TGCAGCGTTGGGACAGGGGGCGCAGATACGCAGTATTTT; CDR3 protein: CSVGTGGADTQYF
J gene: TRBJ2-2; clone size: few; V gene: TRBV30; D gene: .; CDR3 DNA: TGTGCTTGCATAAGGACGCGGGAGCTGTTTTTT; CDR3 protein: CACIRTRELFF
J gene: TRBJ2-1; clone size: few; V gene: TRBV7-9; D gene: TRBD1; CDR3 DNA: TGTGCCAGCAGCCCCGGACAGGTACCTAGTTATGAGCAGTTCTTC; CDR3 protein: CASSPGQVPSYEQFF
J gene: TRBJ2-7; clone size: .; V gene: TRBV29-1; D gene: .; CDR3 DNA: TGCAGCACCTTACAGGGCCGCGAGCAGTACTTC; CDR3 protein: CSTLQGREQYF
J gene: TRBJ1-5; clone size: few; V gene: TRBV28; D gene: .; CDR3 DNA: TGTGCCAGCACCTTGGGGGCGGGCAATCAGCCCCAGCATTTT; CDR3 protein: CASTLGAGNQPQHF
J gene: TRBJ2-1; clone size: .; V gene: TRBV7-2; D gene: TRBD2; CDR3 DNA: TGTGCCAGCAGAGGTCTAGCGGGGGGTCTTGGTGAGCAGTTCTTC; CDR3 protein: CASRGLAGGLGEQFF
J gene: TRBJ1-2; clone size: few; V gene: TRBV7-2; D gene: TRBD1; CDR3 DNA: TGTGCCAGCAGCTTAACCGACAGGACAGGAGTCTATGGCTACACCTTC; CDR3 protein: CASSLTDRTGVYGYTF
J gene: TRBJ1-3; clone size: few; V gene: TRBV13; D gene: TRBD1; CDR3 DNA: TGTGCCAGCAGCTTACCCGCCGGGACAGGGGTTGGAAACACCATATATTTT; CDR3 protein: CASSLPAGTGVGNTIYF
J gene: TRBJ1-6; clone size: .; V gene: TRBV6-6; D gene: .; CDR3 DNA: TGTGCCAGCAGTACCGAACGCGCCCGTTATAATTCACCCCTCCACTTT; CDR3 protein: CASSTERARYNSPLHF
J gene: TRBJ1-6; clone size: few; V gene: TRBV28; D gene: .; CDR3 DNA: TGTGCCAGCACGGGGGCAGGGAATAATATCTCACCCCTCCACTTT; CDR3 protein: CASTGAGNNISPLHF
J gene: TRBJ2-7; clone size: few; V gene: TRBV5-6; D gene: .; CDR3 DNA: TGTGCCAGCAGCTCTGCCGGGAAAATTACTAAGTACGAGCAGTACTTC; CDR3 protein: CASSSAGKITKYEQYF
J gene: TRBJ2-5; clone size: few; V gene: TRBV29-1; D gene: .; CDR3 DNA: TGCAGCGCTCAGGGTTCCGGTGAGACCCAGTACTTC; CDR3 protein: CSAQGSGETQYF